A selection of T cell receptor beta chains follows, all from one sample in a study of CD8 T cells in Susac syndrome. TCRdb passed the immunoSEQ multiplex PCR reads through MiXCR, listing each CDR3 protein once. The data hold about 130,000 distinct CDR3 sequences, with approximately 94% observed a single time. The sample taken for sequencing was CD4+ T cells from PBMCs. The receptors were sampled from a human donor with multiple sclerosis. CDR3s leave out the opening cysteine and the closing phenylalanine or tryptophan. The order of the fields is V gene, D gene, CDR3 length, CDR3 protein. A D gene is named only where the DNA matches it firmly.

TRBV6-5	TRBD1	12	ASRRSGQHNEAF
TRBV19	NA	12	ASTARGTSYEQY
TRBV6-6	TRBD1	13	ASSYPNRGSYEQY
TRBV6-5	NA	14	ASSYSWKTLNYGYT
TRBV12-3/TRBV12-4	NA	14	ASTRDRSSGANVLT
TRBV2	NA	11	ASTLRIYNEQF
TRBV2	NA	11	ASSDGVNTEAF
TRBV5-1	TRBD1	14	ASSLDVWDRGAEQY
TRBV4-1	NA	13	ASSHSEGKTTEAF
TRBV9	TRBD1	11	ASSAQGTTEAF
TRBV7-8	NA	13	ASSLAGVVGDIQY
TRBV30	NA	7	AWSPGYT
TRBV7-9	NA	14	ASSSGRFLGWYGYT